The TCR beta chain under discussion was sequenced for a study of CD8 T cells in Susac syndrome. Study details: Patients with Susac syndrome were therapy-naive, on corticosteroids, or on intravenous immunoglobulin alone at the time that blood was drawn.

After extraction with the RNeasy kit, roughly 0.45 to 1 ug of the RNA was reverse transcribed using random hexamers. Coverage of TCR beta CDR3 amplification by immunoSEQ multiplex PCR extended to 54 Vbeta and 13 Jbeta. Using its own MiXCR run on the immunoSEQ multiplex PCR reads, TCRdb lists one record per CDR3 protein. In the table there are under 200,000 distinct CDR3 sequences, approximately 94% of which are singletons. CD8+ and CD4+ T cells from blood underwent TCR beta sequencing. Negative isolation was used for CD8+ and CD4+ T cells and FACS enrichment for TEMRA cells. The CDR3 covers 16 residues. The V gene end was trimmed by 1 base and the J gene end by 0 bases; junction bases not matched to a gene: 5. The germline CDR1 and CDR2 sequences are DFQATT and SNEGSKA (reference sequence).

The chain carries TRBV20-1 and TRBJ2-3; TRBD1 aligns across 9 bases. The source of this sequence is a human donor with Susac syndrome. Sequenced input: CD4+ T cells from PBMCs. CDR3 in DNA: TGCAGTGCTAGAGGGGGGACAGGGCTAAGCACAGATACGCAGTATTTT. Residues: CSARGGTGLSTDTQYF.